This is a list of T cell receptor beta chains from one sample in a study of blood T cell repertoires in COVID-19. Method: immunoSEQ multiplex PCR; TCRdb's copy keeps in-frame clones and lacks some. The table has 90,000 to 120,000 clones, approximately 91% seen once; the top ten hold roughly 4.6%. Sequences were obtained from peripheral blood. The receptors originated from a human donor in a cohort sampled during active COVID-19. The CDR3 runs from the conserved cysteine through the conserved F or W. Fields, in order: V gene, D gene, J gene, clone size, CDR3 DNA, CDR3 protein. A D gene is named only where the DNA matches it firmly. Where a row states a size, it is once, few, many or the class of an expanded clone; other rows omit it.

V: TRBV18; D: TRBD2; J: TRBJ2-5; size: .; DNA: TGTGCCAGCTCACCCCCCGCGGCCCCGTGGGTAGCGGGGGTGGATAGAGAGACCCAGTACTTC; CDR3: CASSPPAAPWVAGVDRETQYF
V: TRBV4-2; D: .; J: TRBJ1-6; size: .; DNA: TGTGCCAGCAGCCAATTGGGGACACCAAATAATTCACCCCTCCACTTT; CDR3: CASSQLGTPNNSPLHF
V: TRBV2; D: .; J: TRBJ2-1; size: .; DNA: TGTGCCAGCAACCCGGGACAAAAGTTGAATGAGCAGTTCTTC; CDR3: CASNPGQKLNEQFF
V: TRBV5-5; D: TRBD1; J: TRBJ1-2; size: .; DNA: TGTGCCAGCAGCGTCCAACAGGGGGCTGCTGGCTACACCTTC; CDR3: CASSVQQGAAGYTF
V: TRBV4-1; D: TRBD1; J: TRBJ2-7; size: .; DNA: TGCGCCAGCAGCCAGGGGGGGGACAGGGGGCCTCGATACTCCTACGAGCAGTACTTC; CDR3: CASSQGGDRGPRYSYEQYF
V: TRBV12-5; D: .; J: TRBJ1-1; size: few; DNA: TGTGCTAGTGGTTTGGCAGGGAACACTGAAGCTTTCTTT; CDR3: CASGLAGNTEAFF
V: TRBV6-1; D: TRBD1; J: TRBJ1-5; size: .; DNA: TGTGCCAGCAGTGAATTTGGGACAGATAATTATCAGCCCCAGCATTTT; CDR3: CASSEFGTDNYQPQHF
V: TRBV4-2; D: TRBD1; J: TRBJ1-1; size: .; DNA: TGTGCCAGCAGCCAAGATAGCACAAGGACAGGGAACACTGAAGCTTTCTTT; CDR3: CASSQDSTRTGNTEAFF
V: TRBV2; D: .; J: TRBJ1-4; size: .; DNA: TGTGCCAGCGGGCAGGGTCCCACTAATGAAAAACTGTTTTTT; CDR3: CASGQGPTNEKLFF
V: TRBV7-2; D: .; J: TRBJ2-7; size: .; DNA: TGTGCCAGCAGCAACTACAGGGTTGGGGACTACGAGCAGTACTTC; CDR3: CASSNYRVGDYEQYF
V: TRBV6-6; D: TRBD2; J: TRBJ2-1; size: .; DNA: TGTGCCAGCAGAGATAGCGGGAGGTTTTACAATGAGCAGTTCTTC; CDR3: CASRDSGRFYNEQFF
V: TRBV5-4; D: TRBD2; J: TRBJ2-5; size: .; DNA: TGTGCCAGCAGCCCGGTGGCTAGCGGGACCCCAGAGACCCAGTACTTC; CDR3: CASSPVASGTPETQYF